This T cell receptor beta chain comes out of a study of graft-versus-host responses after intestinal transplantation. TCRdb keeps only in-frame clones here, not all; method: immunoSEQ multiplex PCR. This table has roughly 34,000 clones, approximately 93% appearing once. The CDR3 covers 12 residues. The germline V gene has CDR1 MNHEY and CDR2 SVGAGI. V lost 5 bases to trimming and J lost 4 bases, with 8 bases between them. Worth noting for this clone: As yet, its antigen is unknown.

The receptor's source is a human donor who was the organ donor for an intestinal transplant. The chain recombines TRBV6-5 with TRBJ1-2; D unresolved. The sample consisted of unstimulated CD4+ T cells sorted from spleen or lymph node cells, taken before transplant. For the CDR3, the DNA is TGTGCCAGCAGTGACATAGGCTATGGCTACACCTTC. The encoded protein is CASSDIGYGYTF.